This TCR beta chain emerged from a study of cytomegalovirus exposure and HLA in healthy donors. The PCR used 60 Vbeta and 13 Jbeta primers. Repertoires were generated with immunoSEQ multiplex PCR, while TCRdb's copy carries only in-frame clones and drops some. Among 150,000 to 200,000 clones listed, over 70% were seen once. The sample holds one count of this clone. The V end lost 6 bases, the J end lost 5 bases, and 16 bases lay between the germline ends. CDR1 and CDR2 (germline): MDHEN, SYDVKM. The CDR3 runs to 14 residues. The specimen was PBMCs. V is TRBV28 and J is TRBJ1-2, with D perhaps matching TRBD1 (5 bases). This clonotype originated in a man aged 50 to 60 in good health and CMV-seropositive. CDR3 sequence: CASSPGGEGYGYTF. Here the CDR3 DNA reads TGTGCCAGCAGCCCCGGAGGGGAAGGGTATGGCTACACCTTC.